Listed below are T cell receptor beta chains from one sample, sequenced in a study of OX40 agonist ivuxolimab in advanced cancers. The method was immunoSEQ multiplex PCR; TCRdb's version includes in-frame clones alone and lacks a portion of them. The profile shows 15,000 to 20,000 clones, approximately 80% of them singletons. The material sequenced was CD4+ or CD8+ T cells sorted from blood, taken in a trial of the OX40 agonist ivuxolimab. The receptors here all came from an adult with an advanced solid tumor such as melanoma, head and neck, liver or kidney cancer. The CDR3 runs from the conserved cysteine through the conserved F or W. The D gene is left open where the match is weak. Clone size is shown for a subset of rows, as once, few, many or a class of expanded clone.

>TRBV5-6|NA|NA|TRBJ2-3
TGTGCCAGCAGCTTGGCCCCTAGGGGATACACAGATACGCAGTATTTT
CASSLAPRGYTDTQYF
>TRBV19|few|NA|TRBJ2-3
TGTGCCAGTAGTCCCGGTCTGACTAGTAGTACAGATACGCAGTATTTT
CASSPGLTSSTDTQYF
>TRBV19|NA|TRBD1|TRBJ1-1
TGTGCCAGTAGTATAGTAGGGACAGGGAGCACTGAAGCTTTCTTT
CASSIVGTGSTEAFF
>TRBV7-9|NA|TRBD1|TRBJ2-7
TGTGCCAGCAGTCCCAGGGACAGGGGGAACTACGAGCAGTACTTC
CASSPRDRGNYEQYF
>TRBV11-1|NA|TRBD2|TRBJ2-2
TGTGCCAGCACCTCTCCTAGCGGGGGACTCACCGGGGAGCTGTTTTTT
CASTSPSGGLTGELFF
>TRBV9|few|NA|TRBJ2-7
TGTGCCAGCAGCGTCGAGGGCTCCTACGAGCAGTACTTC
CASSVEGSYEQYF
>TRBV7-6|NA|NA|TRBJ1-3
TGTGCCAGCAGCTTTGGAAACACCATATATTTT
CASSFGNTIYF
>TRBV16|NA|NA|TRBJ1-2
TGTGCCAGCAGCCAAGGGGGCGGTTATGGCTACACCTTC
CASSQGGGYGYTF
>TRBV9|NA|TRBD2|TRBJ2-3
TGTGCCAGCAGCGTCCCGACTAGCGGGGTATCCACAGATACGCAGTATTTT
CASSVPTSGVSTDTQYF
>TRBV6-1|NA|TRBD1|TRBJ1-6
TGTGCCAGCAGGGCGGACAGGGGGCAGTATTCACCCCTCCACTTT
CASRADRGQYSPLHF
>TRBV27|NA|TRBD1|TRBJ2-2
TGTGCCAGCAGTTTATTAGGGACAGCAAACACCGGGGAGCTGTTTTTT
CASSLLGTANTGELFF
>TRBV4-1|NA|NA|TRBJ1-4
TGCGCCAGCAGCCAAGTAACGGGAGCAACTAATGAAAAACTGTTTTTT
CASSQVTGATNEKLFF
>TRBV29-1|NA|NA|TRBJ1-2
TGCAGCGTTAAAGTGACCACCCTTCCTAACTATGGCTACACCTTC
CSVKVTTLPNYGYTF
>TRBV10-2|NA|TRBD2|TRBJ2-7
TGCGCCAGCAAAATAGCGGGAGCCTACGAGCAGTACTTC
CASKIAGAYEQYF
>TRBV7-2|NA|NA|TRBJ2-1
TGTGCCAGCAGCTTAGTAGGGCAGGAGCAGTTCTTC
CASSLVGQEQFF
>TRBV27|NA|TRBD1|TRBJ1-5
TGTGCCAGCAGTTTAGGACAGGGTCATGGGCCCCAGCATTTT
CASSLGQGHGPQHF
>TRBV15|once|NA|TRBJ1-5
TGTGCCACCAGCAGAGATCATTCTCAGCCCCAGCATTTT
CATSRDHSQPQHF
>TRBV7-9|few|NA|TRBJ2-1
TGTGCCAGCAGCGCAATTACCGGGACTCCCGCCCACAATGAGCAGTTCTTC
CASSAITGTPAHNEQFF
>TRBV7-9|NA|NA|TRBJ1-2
TGTGCCAGCAGCTTAGGGGGCGCAGGTTATGGCTACACCTTC
CASSLGGAGYGYTF
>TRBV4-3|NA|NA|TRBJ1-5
TGCGCCAGCAGCCAAGATAGGACAGTAAATCAGCCCCAGCATTTT
CASSQDRTVNQPQHF
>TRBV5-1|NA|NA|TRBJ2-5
TGCGCCAGCAGAGGGGGGGCGGAGACCCAGTACTTC
CASRGGAETQYF
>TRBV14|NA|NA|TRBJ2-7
TGTGCCAGCAGCCAAGTACCCGAATCACCCGAGCAGTACTTC
CASSQVPESPEQYF
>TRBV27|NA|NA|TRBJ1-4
TGTGCCAGCAGTTGGGCGGGCGATAATGAAAAACTGTTTTTT
CASSWAGDNEKLFF
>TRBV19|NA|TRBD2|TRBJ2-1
TGTGCCAGTAGTAACGGTTTGCGGGAGATTTACAATGAGCAGTTCTTC
CASSNGLREIYNEQFF
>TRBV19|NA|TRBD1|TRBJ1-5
TGTGCCAGTAGTCCCTCGGACAGGAACTATCAGCCCCAGCATTTT
CASSPSDRNYQPQHF
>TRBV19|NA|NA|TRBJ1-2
TGTGCCAGTAGTTATGGTTCCGCCTACACCTTC
CASSYGSAYTF
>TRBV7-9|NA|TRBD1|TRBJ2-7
TGTGCCAGCAGTTCCGGACAGGGAAGAAGCTACGAGCAGTACTTC
CASSSGQGRSYEQYF
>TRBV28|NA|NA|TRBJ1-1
TGTGCCAGCAGTCCCTCTGCCCTGGGAGGTTTCTTT
CASSPSALGGFF